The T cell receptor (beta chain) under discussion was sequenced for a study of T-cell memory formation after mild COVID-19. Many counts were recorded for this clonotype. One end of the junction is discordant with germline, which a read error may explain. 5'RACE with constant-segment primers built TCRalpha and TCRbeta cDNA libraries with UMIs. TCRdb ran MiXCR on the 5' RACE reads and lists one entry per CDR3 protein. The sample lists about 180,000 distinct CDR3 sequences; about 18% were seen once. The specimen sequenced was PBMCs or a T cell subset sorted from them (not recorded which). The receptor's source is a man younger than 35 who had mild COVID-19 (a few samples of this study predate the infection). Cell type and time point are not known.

The chain's CDR3 is CASGSVRHF. CDR3 DNA sequence: TGTGCCAGCGGGTCCGTGCGGCACTTC. V is TRBV2 and J is TRBJ2-5; D remains ambiguous. CDR3 size: 9 residues. Germline loops: CDR1 SNHLY, CDR2 FYNNEI.